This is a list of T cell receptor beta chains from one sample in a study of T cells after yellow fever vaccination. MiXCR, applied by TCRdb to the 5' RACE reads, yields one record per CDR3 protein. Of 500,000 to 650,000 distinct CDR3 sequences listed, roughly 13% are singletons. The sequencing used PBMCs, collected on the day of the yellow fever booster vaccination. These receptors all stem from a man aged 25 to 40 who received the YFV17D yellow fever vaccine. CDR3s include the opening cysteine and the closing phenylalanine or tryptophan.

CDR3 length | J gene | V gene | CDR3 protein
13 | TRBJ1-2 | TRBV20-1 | CSAPGKPRDGYTF
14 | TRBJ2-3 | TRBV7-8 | CASSSLVGTDTQYF
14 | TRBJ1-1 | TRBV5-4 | CASSGQGAPRGAFF
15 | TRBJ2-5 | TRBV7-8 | CASSLAAGWGETQYF
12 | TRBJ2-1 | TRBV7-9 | CASSLAGGREFF
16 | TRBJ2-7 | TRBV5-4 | CASSRTSGRAGYEQYF
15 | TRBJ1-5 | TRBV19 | CASSSHDHPNQPQHF
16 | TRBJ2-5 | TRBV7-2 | CASSSRGQGNQETQYF
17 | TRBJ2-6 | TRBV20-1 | CSARDPGRISGANVLTF
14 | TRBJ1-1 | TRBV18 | CASSPGQGVTEAFF
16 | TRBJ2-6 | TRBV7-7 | CASSLGPLSGANVLTF
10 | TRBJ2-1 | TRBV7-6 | CASSGSEQFF
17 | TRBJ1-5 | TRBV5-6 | CASRKQGGSLGNQPQHF
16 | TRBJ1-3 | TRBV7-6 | CASSSTMRQAGNTIYF
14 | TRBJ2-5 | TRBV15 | CATSRMGHGGTQYF
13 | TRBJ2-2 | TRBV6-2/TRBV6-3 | CASDWGDTGELFF
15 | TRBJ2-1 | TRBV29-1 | CSVERASGTDNEQFF
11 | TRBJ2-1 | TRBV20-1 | CSATLDRALFF
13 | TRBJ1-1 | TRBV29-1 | CSGSTGVGTEAFF
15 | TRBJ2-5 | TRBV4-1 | CASSPSGGRQETQYF
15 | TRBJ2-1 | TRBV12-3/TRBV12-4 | CASSLEAGGYNEQFF
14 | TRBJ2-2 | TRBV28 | CASRLAGDAGELFF
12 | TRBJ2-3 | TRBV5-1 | CASSPDGDTQYF
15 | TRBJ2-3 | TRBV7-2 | CASSLIGGSPDTQYF
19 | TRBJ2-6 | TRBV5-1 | CASSPLQSRYTSGANVLTF
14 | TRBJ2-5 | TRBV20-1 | CSAAPGPLEETQYF
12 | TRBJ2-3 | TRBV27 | CASRLATDTQYF
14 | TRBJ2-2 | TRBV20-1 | CSARAGGNTGELFF
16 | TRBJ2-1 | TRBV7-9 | CASSLAGLPGNNEQFF
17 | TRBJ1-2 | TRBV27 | CASSPLGTEGSNYGYTF
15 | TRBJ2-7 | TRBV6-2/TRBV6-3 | CASSDDRANTYEQYF
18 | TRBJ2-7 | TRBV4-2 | CASSRNHRTSGSSYEQYF
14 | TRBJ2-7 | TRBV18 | CASSPGSGTYEQYF
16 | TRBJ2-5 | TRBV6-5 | CASSYSSAGRGETQYF
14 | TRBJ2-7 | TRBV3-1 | CASTPPGRVYEQYF
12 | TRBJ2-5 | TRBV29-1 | CSVSSGFETQYF
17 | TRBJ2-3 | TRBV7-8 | CASSLKPPGWVSDTQYF
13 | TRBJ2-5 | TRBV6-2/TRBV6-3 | CASSYTGRETQYF
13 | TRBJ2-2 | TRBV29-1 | CSVTGTGGEELFF
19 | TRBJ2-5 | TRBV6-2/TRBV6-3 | CASSSALAWTSGNFETQYF
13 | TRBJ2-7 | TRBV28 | CASVNTPGYEQYF
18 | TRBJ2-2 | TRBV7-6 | CASSLEGQGSKETGELFF